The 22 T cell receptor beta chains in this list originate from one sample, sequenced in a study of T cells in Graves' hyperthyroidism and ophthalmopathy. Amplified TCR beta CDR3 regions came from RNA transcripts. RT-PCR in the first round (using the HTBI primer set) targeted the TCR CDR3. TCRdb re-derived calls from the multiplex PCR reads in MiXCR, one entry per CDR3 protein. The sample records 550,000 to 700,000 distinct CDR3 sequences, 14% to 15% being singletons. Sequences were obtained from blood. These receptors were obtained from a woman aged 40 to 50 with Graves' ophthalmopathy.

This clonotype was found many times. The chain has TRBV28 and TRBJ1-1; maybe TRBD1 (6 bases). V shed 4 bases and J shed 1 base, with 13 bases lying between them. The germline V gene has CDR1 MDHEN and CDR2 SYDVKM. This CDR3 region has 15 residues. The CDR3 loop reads CASSYHEGQNTEAFF. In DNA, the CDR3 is TGTGCCAGCAGTTACCACGAGGGACAGAACACTGAAGCTTTCTTT.

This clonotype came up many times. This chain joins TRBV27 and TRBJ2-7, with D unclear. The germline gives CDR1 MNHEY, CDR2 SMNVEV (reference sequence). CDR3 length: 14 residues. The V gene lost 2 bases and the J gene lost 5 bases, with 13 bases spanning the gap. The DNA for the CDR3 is TGTGCCAGCAGTTTACGCTGGGCGGACCACGAGCAGTACTTC. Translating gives CASSLRWADHEQYF.

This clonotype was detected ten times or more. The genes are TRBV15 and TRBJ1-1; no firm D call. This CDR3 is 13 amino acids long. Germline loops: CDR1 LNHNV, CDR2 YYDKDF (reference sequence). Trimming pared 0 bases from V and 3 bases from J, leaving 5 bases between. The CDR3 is CATSRDVYTEAFF. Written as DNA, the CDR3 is TGTGCCACCAGCAGAGATGTGTACACTGAAGCTTTCTTT.

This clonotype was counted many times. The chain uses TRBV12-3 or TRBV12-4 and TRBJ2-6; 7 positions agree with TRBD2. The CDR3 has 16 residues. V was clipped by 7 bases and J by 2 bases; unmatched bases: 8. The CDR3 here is CASTSGGGAGANVLTF. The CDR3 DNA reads TGTGCCAGCACCTCTGGTGGGGGGGCTGGGGCCAACGTCCTGACTTTC.

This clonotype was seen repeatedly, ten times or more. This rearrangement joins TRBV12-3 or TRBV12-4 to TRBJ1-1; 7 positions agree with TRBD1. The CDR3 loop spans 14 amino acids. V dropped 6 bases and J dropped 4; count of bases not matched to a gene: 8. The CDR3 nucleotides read TGTGCCAGCAGAAATTCACAGGGGTTCACTGAAGCTTTCTTT. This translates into CASRNSQGFTEAFF.

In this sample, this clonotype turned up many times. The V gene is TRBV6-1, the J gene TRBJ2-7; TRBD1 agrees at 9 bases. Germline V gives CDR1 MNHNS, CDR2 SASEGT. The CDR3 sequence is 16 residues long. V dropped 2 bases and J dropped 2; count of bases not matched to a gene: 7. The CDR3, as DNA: TGTGCCAGCAGTGAACAACCGGGACAGGGACCCTACGAGCAGTACTTC. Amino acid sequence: CASSEQPGQGPYEQYF.

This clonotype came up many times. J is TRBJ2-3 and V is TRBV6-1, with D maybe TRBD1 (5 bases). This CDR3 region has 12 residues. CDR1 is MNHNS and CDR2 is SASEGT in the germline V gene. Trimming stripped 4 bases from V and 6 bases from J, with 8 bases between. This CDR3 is CASSAHRDTQYF. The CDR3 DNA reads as TGTGCCAGCAGTGCCCACAGGGATACGCAGTATTTT.

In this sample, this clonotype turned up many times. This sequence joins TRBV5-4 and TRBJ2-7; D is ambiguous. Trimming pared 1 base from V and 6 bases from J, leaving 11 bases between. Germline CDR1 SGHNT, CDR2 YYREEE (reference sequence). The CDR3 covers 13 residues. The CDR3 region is CASSLSTGAEQYF. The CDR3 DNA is TGTGCCAGCAGCTTGTCCACGGGTGCCGAGCAGTACTTC.

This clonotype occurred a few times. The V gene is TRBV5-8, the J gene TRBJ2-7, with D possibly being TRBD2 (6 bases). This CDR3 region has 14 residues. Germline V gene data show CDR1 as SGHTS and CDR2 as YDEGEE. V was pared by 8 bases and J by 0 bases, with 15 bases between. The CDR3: CASTGVGNSYEQYF. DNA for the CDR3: TGTGCCAGTACGGGGGTGGGAAACTCCTACGAGCAGTACTTC.

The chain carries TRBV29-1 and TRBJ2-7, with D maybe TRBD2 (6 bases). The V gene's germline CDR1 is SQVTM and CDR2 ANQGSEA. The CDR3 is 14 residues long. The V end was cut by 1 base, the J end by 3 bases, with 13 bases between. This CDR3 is CSVEVGLANYEQYF. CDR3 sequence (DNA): TGCAGCGTTGAAGTTGGCCTAGCGAACTACGAGCAGTACTTC.

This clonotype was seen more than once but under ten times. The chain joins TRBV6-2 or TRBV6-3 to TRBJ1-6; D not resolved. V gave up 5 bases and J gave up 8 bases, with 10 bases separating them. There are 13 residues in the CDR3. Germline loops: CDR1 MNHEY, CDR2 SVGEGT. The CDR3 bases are TGTGCCAGCAGTGGGGTTCGGCATTCACCCCTCCACTTT. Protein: CASSGVRHSPLHF.

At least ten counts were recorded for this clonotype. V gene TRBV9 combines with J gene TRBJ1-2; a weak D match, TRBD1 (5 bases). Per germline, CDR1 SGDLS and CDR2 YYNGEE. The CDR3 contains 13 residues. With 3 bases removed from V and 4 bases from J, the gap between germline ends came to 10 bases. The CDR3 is CASSAPGPYGYTF. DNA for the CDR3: TGTGCCAGCAGCGCCCCGGGGCCCTATGGCTACACCTTC.

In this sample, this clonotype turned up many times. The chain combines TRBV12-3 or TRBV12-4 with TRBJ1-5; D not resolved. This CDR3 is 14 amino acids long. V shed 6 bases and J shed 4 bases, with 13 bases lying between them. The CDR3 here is CASRATERNQPQHF. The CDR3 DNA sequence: TGTGCCAGCAGGGCGACTGAAAGGAATCAGCCCCAGCATTTT.

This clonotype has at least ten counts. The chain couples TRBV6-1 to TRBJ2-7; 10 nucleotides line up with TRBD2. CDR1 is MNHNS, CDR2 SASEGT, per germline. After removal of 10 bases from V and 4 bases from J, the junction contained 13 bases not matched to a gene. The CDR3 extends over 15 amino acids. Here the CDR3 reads CATKASGGELYEQYF. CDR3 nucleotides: TGTGCCACAAAAGCTAGCGGGGGAGAACTTTACGAGCAGTACTTC.

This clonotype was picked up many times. CDR3 DNA: TGTGCCAGTAGCCCCGGTGGGAAAGCCTACGAGCAGTACTTC. Translating it yields CASSPGGKAYEQYF. This rearrangement joins TRBV19 to TRBJ2-7; D gene ambiguous. The CDR3 covers 14 residues. Looked up from germline, CDR1 is LNHDA and CDR2 is SQIVND (reference sequence). Trimming took 6 bases from V and 2 from J, leaving 14 bases between them.

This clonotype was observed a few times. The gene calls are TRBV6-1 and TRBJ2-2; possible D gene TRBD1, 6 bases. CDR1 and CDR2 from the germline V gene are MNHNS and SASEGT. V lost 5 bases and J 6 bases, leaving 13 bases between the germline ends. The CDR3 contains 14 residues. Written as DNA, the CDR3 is TGTGCCAGCAGTCGGGACATCAATCCCGGGGAGCTGTTTTTT. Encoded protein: CASSRDINPGELFF.

The CDR3 nucleotides read TGTGCCAGCACCCCGGGACTAGCGTGGGAGCAGTACTTC. Residues: CASTPGLAWEQYF. The chain couples TRBV12-3 or TRBV12-4 to TRBJ2-7, with TRBD2 matching over 10 bases. CDR3 length equals 13 residues. V was clipped by 7 bases and J by 7 bases; unmatched bases: 7.

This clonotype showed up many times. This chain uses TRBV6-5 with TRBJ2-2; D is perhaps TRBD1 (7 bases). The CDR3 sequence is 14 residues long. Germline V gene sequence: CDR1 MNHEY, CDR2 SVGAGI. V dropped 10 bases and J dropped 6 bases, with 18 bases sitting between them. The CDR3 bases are TGTGCCACACGTCGGGCCAGGGGGGCCGGGGAGCTGTTTTTT. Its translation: CATRRARGAGELFF.

The CDR3 nucleotides read TGTGCCACCAGTGATTCTGACAGGGGCCGGTACACCGGGGAGCTGTTTTTT. It translates to CATSDSDRGRYTGELFF. The chain has TRBV24-1 and TRBJ2-2; TRBD1 matches 8 bases. Germline assignment: CDR1 KGHDR and CDR2 SFDVKD. The CDR3 is 17 amino acids. After removal of 2 bases from V and 3 bases from J, the junction contained 7 bases not matched to a gene.

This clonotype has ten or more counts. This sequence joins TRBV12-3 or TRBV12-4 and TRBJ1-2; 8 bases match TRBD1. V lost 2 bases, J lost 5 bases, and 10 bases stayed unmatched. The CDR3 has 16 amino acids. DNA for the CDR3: TGTGCCAGCAGTTTACGTCGGACAGGGCGTGAATATGGCTACACCTTC. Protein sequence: CASSLRRTGREYGYTF.

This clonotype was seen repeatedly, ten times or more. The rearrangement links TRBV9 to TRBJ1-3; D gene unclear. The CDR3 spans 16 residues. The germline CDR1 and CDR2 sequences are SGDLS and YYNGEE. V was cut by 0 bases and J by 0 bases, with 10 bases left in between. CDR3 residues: CASSVGIGPSGNTIYF. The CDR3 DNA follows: TGTGCCAGCAGCGTAGGTATCGGTCCCTCTGGAAACACCATATATTTT.

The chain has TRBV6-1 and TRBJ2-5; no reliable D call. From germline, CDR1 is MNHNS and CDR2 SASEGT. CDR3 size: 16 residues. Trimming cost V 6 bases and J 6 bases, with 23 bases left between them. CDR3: CASRVLRARSEKTQYF. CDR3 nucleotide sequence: TGTGCCAGCAGGGTTCTCCGAGCCCGGAGTGAAAAGACCCAGTACTTC.